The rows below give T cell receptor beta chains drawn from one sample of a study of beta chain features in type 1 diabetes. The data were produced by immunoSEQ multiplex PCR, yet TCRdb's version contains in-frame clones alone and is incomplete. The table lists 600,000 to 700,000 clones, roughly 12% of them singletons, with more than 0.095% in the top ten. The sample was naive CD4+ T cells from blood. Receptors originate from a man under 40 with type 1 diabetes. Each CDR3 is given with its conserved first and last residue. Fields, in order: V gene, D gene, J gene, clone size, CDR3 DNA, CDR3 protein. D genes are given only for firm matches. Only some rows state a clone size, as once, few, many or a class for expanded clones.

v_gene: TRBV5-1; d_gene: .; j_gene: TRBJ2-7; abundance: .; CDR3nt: TGCGCCAGCAGCTTGGATCGGGCAGATTACTCCTACGAGCAGTACTTC; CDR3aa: CASSLDRADYSYEQYF
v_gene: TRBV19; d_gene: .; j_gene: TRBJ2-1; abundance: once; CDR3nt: TGTGCCAGTAGTGCCGACTACCGCTCCTACAATGAGCAGTTCTTC; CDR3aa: CASSADYRSYNEQFF
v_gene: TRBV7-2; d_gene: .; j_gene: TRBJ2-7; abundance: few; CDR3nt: TGTGCCAGCAGCTTAGCTCAGTCCTACGAGCAGTACTTC; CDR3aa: CASSLAQSYEQYF
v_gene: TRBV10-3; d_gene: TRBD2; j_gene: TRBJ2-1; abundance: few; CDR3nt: TGTGCCATCAGTGCTAGCGGGGGGGCCTACAATGAGCAGTTCTTC; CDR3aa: CAISASGGAYNEQFF
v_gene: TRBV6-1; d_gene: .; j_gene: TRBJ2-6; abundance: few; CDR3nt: TGTGCCAGCAGCACAGGGTATGCTGGGGCCAACGTCCTGACTTTC; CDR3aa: CASSTGYAGANVLTF
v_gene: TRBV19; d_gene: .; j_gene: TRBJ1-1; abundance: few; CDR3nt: TGTGCCAGTAGTATGTCGGGGGGCACTGAAGCTTTCTTT; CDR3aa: CASSMSGGTEAFF
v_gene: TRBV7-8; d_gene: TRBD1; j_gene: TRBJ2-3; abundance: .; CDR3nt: TGTGCCAGCAGCTTCCCAGGGACAGGGAGCCCAGATACGCAGTATTTT; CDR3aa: CASSFPGTGSPDTQYF
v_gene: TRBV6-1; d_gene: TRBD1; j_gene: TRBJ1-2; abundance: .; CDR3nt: TGTGCCAGCATTACGACAGGGAGGGATGGCTACACCTTC; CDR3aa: CASITTGRDGYTF
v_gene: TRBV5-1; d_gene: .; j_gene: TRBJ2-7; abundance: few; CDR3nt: TGCGCCAGCAGCTTCGGGGTGAGCTCCTACGAGCAGTACTTC; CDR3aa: CASSFGVSSYEQYF
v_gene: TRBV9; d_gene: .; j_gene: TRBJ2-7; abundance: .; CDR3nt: TGTGCCAGCAGCGTAAGGGGGTCGAGTGGAGACGAGCAGTACTTC; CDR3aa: CASSVRGSSGDEQYF
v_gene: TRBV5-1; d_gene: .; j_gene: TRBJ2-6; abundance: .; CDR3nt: TGCGCCAGCAGCGTACAACCCGGCGCCTTAGACGACGTCCTGACTTTC; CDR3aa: CASSVQPGALDDVLTF
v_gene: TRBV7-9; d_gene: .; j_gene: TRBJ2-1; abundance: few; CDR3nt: TGTGCCAGCAGCTTAGACAGCTCCTACAATGAGCAGTTCTTC; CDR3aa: CASSLDSSYNEQFF
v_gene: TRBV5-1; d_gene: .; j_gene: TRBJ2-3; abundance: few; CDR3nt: TGCGCCAGCAGCTTGGGGAATAGCGGAACCCTAACAGATACGCAGTATTTT; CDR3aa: CASSLGNSGTLTDTQYF
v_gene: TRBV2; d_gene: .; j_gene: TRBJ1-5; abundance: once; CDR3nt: TGTGCCAGCACCCAGGGGAGGGACCAGCCCCAGCATTTT; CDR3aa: CASTQGRDQPQHF
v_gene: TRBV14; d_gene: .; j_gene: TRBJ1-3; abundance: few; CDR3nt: TGTGCCAGCAGCGAACAGGTCTCTGGAAACACCATATATTTT; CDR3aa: CASSEQVSGNTIYF
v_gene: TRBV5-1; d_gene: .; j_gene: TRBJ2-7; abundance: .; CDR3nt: TGCGCCAGCAGCCCGACCTTAATAGGCTCCTACGAGCAGTACTTC; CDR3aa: CASSPTLIGSYEQYF